The next 15 T cell receptor beta chains were all read from a single sample in a study of early T cells in non-severe SARS-CoV-2 infection. TCRdb used MiXCR to reprocess the 5' RACE reads, holding one entry per CDR3 protein. The sample has more than 65,000 distinct CDR3 sequences; roughly an eighth are singletons. Here the sequenced sample was whole blood, taken at baseline. These receptor sequences come from an adult who was a healthcare worker with PCR-confirmed SARS-CoV-2 infection or an uninfected control (not recorded which).

This clonotype came up a few times. The chain links TRBV11-2 to TRBJ2-3; 10 bases match TRBD2. The V gene's germline CDR1 is SGHAT and CDR2 FQNNGV. The CDR3 length is 17 residues. The junction had 8 bases not matched to a gene; V was cut back by 5 bases and J by 0 bases. CDR3 DNA: TGTGCCAGCAGCCACGTCGGGACTAGCGCTAGCACAGATACGCAGTATTTT. It codes for CASSHVGTSASTDTQYF.

This clonotype occurred a few times. The chain links TRBV6-6 to TRBJ2-1; D unresolved. The CDR3 spans 15 residues. Germline V gene lookup returns CDR1 MNHNY and CDR2 SVGAGI (reference sequence). V was shortened by 0 bases and J by 7 bases, with 13 bases between the two germline ends. The CDR3: CASSYSNVRANEQFF. The CDR3 DNA sequence: TGTGCCAGCAGTTACTCGAATGTTAGGGCGAATGAGCAGTTCTTC.

In its sample, this clonotype was seen a few times. The chain combines TRBV21-1 with TRBJ2-1; the DNA was not compared with TRBD1, the D call given in the table. TRBV21-1 is labeled a pseudogene. The CDR3 has 13 amino acids. The CDR3 reads CAGRGQGAGEQFF. DNA of the CDR3: TGTGCCGGACGAGGACAGGGGGCTGGTGAGCAGTTCTTC.

The rearrangement joins TRBV12-3 or TRBV12-4 to TRBJ2-2; D may match TRBD1 or TRBD2 (5 bases each). V was shortened by 6 bases and J by 8 bases, with 13 bases between the two germline ends. This CDR3 has 13 amino acids. CDR3 loop: CASSKRGRGELFF. The CDR3 DNA reads as TGTGCCAGCAGCAAACGGGGACGGGGGGAGCTGTTTTTT.

This clonotype came up a few times. The chain carries TRBV25-1 and TRBJ2-7; no clear D gene. The germline V gene encodes CDR1 MGHDK and CDR2 SYGVNS. This CDR3 comprises 14 residues. The V end lost 6 bases, the J end lost 3 bases, and 15 bases lay between the germline ends. The CDR3 is CASSPHGSFYEQYF. CDR3 nucleotide sequence: TGTGCCAGCAGCCCCCACGGATCATTCTACGAGCAGTACTTC.

Details on this clonotype: One end of the junction does not line up with germline, which may come from a read error. The chain has TRBV3-1 and TRBJ1-1; 8 bases align to TRBD1. The CDR3 extends over 15 amino acids. Per germline, CDR1 LGHDT and CDR2 YNNKEL (reference sequence). The CDR3 protein is CASSRSDRVNTVAFF. DNA for the CDR3: TGTGCCAGCAGCCGGTCGGACAGGGTGAACACTGTAGCTTTCTTT.

This clonotype occurred many times. The CDR3 sequence: CASSSAGGRTGELFF. The CDR3 DNA sequence: TGTGCCAGCAGCTCCGCGGGGGGTCGCACCGGGGAGCTGTTTTTT. This chain connects TRBV7-6 to TRBJ2-2; 8 bases line up with TRBD2. The ends lost 4 bases at V and 4 bases at J; junction bases unmatched: 5. The germline gives CDR1 SGHVS, CDR2 FNYEAQ. The CDR3 consists of 15 residues.

This chain uses TRBV11-2 with TRBJ2-2; tentative D call: TRBD1 (6 bases). Looked up from germline, CDR1 is SGHAT and CDR2 is FQNNGV. The CDR3 length is 15 residues. Deletions cut 5 bases from V and 4 bases from J, with 14 bases between. CDR3 DNA sequence: TGTGCCAGCAGCGGGGGAACAGGGACCACCGGGGAGCTGTTTTTT. Translated: CASSGGTGTTGELFF.

The chain uses TRBV29-1 and TRBJ1-1; D ambiguous. V gave up 6 bases and J gave up 1 base, with 9 bases separating them. CDR1 SQVTM and CDR2 ANQGSEA come from the germline V gene. This CDR3 is built from 12 residues. As DNA, the CDR3 is TGCAGCGTCGCCGGCCCGAACACTGAAGCTTTCTTT. Translation: CSVAGPNTEAFF.

There are a few counts of this clonotype. The chain joins TRBV5-6 to TRBJ2-7; TRBD1 might be the D (6 bases). The length of the CDR3 is 14 residues. V lost 4 bases to trimming and J lost 1 base, with 12 bases between them. Germline V gene data show CDR1 as SGHDT and CDR2 as YYEEEE. The CDR3 DNA is TGTGCCAGCAGCCGGACAGCACTATCCTACGAGCAGTACTTC. This encodes CASSRTALSYEQYF.

This clonotype came up many times. The V call is TRBV20-1, the J call TRBJ1-5; perhaps TRBD1 as D (6 bases). Germline lookup yields CDR1 DFQATT and CDR2 SNEGSKA (reference sequence). With 1 base removed from V and 3 bases from J, the gap between germline ends came to 10 bases. CDR3 size: 14 residues. The CDR3 nucleotides read TGCAGTGCTAGAGCAACAGGGAACAATCAGCCCCAGCATTTT. It is translated as CSARATGNNQPQHF.

The chain carries TRBV11-2 and TRBJ1-1; D possibly corresponds to TRBD1 (5 bases). Trimming shortened V by 4 bases and J by 12 bases, and 15 bases separated the two germline ends. CDR1 is SGHAT and CDR2 is FQNNGV in the germline V gene. The CDR3 is made up of 12 amino acids. CDR3 loop: CASSSDIVGTFF. As DNA, the CDR3 is TGTGCCAGCAGCTCGGACATTGTCGGAACTTTCTTT.

There are a few counts of this clonotype. V and J are TRBV12-3 or TRBV12-4 and TRBJ1-4; maybe TRBD1 (5 bases). The CDR3 length is 12 residues. V shed 7 bases and J shed 7 bases, with 10 bases lying between them. CDR3 nucleotide sequence: TGTGCCAGCAAGGGACGGGGTGAAAAACTGTTTTTT. Translating it yields CASKGRGEKLFF.

V usage is TRBV11-2 and J usage is TRBJ2-1, with D perhaps TRBD2 (5 bases). The CDR3 totals 13 residues. Germline V lookup: CDR1 SGHAT, CDR2 FQNNGV. The ends were cut back, 5 bases at V and 4 bases at J, with 9 bases in the middle. The chain's CDR3 is CASSPRTYNEQFF. Written as DNA, the CDR3 is TGTGCCAGCAGCCCCCGGACTTACAATGAGCAGTTCTTC.

This clonotype appeared many times. J is TRBJ2-7 and V is TRBV20-1; possibly TRBD1 or TRBD2 for D (5 bases each). V lost 3 bases, J lost 4 bases, and 25 bases lay in between. CDR1 and CDR2 from the germline V gene are DFQATT and SNEGSKA (reference sequence). The CDR3 covers 17 residues. CDR3 bases: TGCAGTGCTAGTGACTTCAGATGGGGACCATCCACATACGAGCAGTACTTC. The encoded protein is CSASDFRWGPSTYEQYF.